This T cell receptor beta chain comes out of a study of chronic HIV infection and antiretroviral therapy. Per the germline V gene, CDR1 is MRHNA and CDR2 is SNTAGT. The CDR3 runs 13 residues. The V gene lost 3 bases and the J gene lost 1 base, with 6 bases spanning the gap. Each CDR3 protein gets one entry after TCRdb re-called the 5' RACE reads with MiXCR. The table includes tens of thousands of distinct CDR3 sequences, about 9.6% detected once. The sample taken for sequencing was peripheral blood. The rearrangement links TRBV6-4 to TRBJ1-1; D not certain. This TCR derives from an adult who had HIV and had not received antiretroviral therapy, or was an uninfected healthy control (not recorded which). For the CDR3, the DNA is TGTGCCAGCAGTGAGTCGGAGAACACTGAAGCTTTCTTT. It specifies CASSESENTEAFF.